The 22 T cell receptor beta chains listed next were all sequenced from one sample in a study of T cell repertoires in cytomegalovirus infection. TCRdb re-called the reads with MiXCR, one entry per CDR3 protein. Of more than 650,000 distinct CDR3 sequences listed, 35% are singletons. Sequenced input: PBMCs. Receptors were obtained from a human donor in good health (CMV status not recorded). Some clones in this sample may be carry-over from other donors' samples.

The V call is TRBV6-1, the J call TRBJ2-1; TRBD2 agrees at 8 bases. Trimming at V came to 1 base and at J to 5 bases, leaving 7 bases not matched to a gene. The CDR3 contains 16 residues. The germline V gene has CDR1 MNHNS and CDR2 SASEGT. Here the CDR3 DNA reads TGTGCCAGCAGTGAAGGAGCGGGAGATTGGGACAATGAGCAGTTCTTC. Translating it yields CASSEGAGDWDNEQFF.

V gene TRBV5-6 combines with J gene TRBJ1-2; D might be TRBD1 (5 bases). Trimming took 0 bases from V and 6 from J, leaving 18 bases between them. The CDR3 has 16 amino acids. Germline CDR1 reads SGHDT; CDR2 reads YYEEEE. The CDR3 DNA follows: TGTGCCAGCAGCTTGGAGTGGGGGGACGGCGCTCATGGCTACACCTTC. Its protein product is CASSLEWGDGAHGYTF.

This chain's CDR3 is CASLPGSGNEQFF. CDR3 DNA: TGTGCCAGTTTACCGGGGTCGGGGAATGAGCAGTTCTTC. The chain combines TRBV28 with TRBJ2-1, with D possibly matching TRBD2 (5 bases). The germline V and J ends were trimmed by 9 bases and 7 bases, with 16 bases remaining between them. Germline-derived CDR1 and CDR2 are MDHEN and SYDVKM. CDR3 length: 13 residues.

A remark on this clonotype: One end of the junction varies from germline; a read error may be responsible. The chain is built from TRBV27 and TRBJ1-6; weak D call: TRBD1 (5 bases). This CDR3 has 15 residues. Germline V gene data show CDR1 as MNHEY and CDR2 as SMNVEV (reference sequence). The CDR3 reads CAGSLEGSYNSPLHF. CDR3 sequence (DNA): TGTGCCGGCAGTTTGGAGGGGTCCTATAATTCACCCCTCCACTTT.

In its sample, this clonotype was seen many times. The chain employs TRBV7-2 and TRBJ1-3, with no clear D. Germline CDR1 is SGHTA and CDR2 is FQGNSA. V was trimmed by 2 bases and J by 9 bases, leaving 20 bases between them. The CDR3 totals 16 residues. CDR3 protein: CASSLSADIPVSTIYF. Here the CDR3 DNA reads TGTGCCAGCAGCTTATCAGCAGACATACCGGTCAGCACCATATATTTT.

V gene TRBV12-3 or TRBV12-4 combines with J gene TRBJ1-1; no reliable D call. The CDR3 is 12 amino acids. With 7 bases removed from V and 9 bases from J, the gap between germline ends came to 15 bases. The CDR3 region has the DNA TGTGCCAGCATCATTGGAGGAGGTAAAGCTTTCTTT. Translation: CASIIGGGKAFF.

For this clonotype: A read error is likely, as this CDR3 ends without the conserved phenylalanine or tryptophan. The rearrangement joins TRBV7-2 to TRBJ1-3; D call uncertain. V dropped 0 bases and J dropped 0 bases, with 12 bases sitting between them. CDR3 length: 17 residues. Germline V gene sequence: CDR1 SGHTA, CDR2 FQGNSA. CDR3 loop: CASSLAVLWGSGNTIYV. The CDR3 DNA follows: TGTGCCAGCAGCTTAGCGGTTCTATGGGGCTCTGGAAACACCATATATGTT.

This chain joins TRBV20-1 and TRBJ1-5, with D possibly TRBD1 on 6 matching bases. This CDR3 comprises 15 residues. Germline-derived CDR1 and CDR2 are DFQATT and SNEGSKA (reference sequence). Trimming stripped 6 bases from V and 9 bases from J, with 24 bases between. The CDR3 region has the DNA TGCAGTGCAACGGACAGTGTGGGAATCAAGCGGCCCCAGCATTTT. It specifies CSATDSVGIKRPQHF.

This clonotype showed up just a few times. The J gene is TRBJ2-1, the V gene TRBV5-6; the match to TRBD2 covers 8 bases. CDR1 is SGHDT and CDR2 is YYEEEE in the germline V gene. The ends lost 1 base at V and 6 bases at J; junction bases unmatched: 3. The CDR3 sequence is 14 residues long. The CDR3 bases are TGTGCCAGCAGCTTGACCGGGACTAGCAATGAGCAGTTCTTC. Its translation is CASSLTGTSNEQFF. Complete variable domain (other parts from reference TRBV5-6 and TRBJ2-1): DAGVTQSPTHLIKTRGQQVTLRCSPKSGHDTVSWYQQALGQGPQFIFQYYEEEERQRGNFPDRFSGHQFPNYSSELNVNALLLGDSALYLCASSLTGTSNEQFFGPGTRLTVL.

This clonotype showed up just a few times. V gene TRBV20-1 combines with J gene TRBJ2-1; 12 bases align to TRBD2. In germline, CDR1 is DFQATT, CDR2 SNEGSKA (reference sequence). The CDR3 loop spans 15 amino acids. V was pared by 1 base and J by 6 bases, with 4 bases of the junction left unmatched. CDR3 loop: CSARGLAGDINEQFF. The CDR3 region has the DNA TGCAGTGCTAGAGGACTAGCGGGAGACATCAATGAGCAGTTCTTC.

This clonotype was seen a few times. This sequence joins TRBV27 and TRBJ2-2; D is unclear. The CDR3 extends over 16 amino acids. Per the germline V gene, CDR1 is MNHEY and CDR2 is SMNVEV (reference sequence). Trimming left V 0 bases short and J 6 bases short, with 14 bases between. The CDR3 sequence is CASSLSRERLAGELFF. In DNA form, the CDR3 reads TGTGCCAGCAGTTTATCCAGAGAGAGGCTCGCCGGGGAGCTGTTTTTT.

The chain links TRBV4-1 to TRBJ1-5; no clear D. CDR3 length: 17 residues. The germline V gene encodes CDR1 MGHRA and CDR2 YSYEKL. Trimming took 2 bases from V and 2 from J, leaving 16 bases between them. The CDR3 protein is CASSQNPTGPGNQPQHF. The CDR3 DNA reads TGCGCCAGCAGCCAAAATCCGACGGGCCCTGGCAATCAGCCCCAGCATTTT.

As concerns this clonotype: Germline is not matched at one junction end, which may reflect a read error. This chain links TRBV7-9 with TRBJ2-1; D is uncertain. Per germline, CDR1 SEHNR and CDR2 FQNEAQ (reference sequence). The CDR3 is 12 amino acids. The CDR3 region is CASSLVNNEHFF. The CDR3 DNA reads as TGTGCCAGCAGCTTAGTTAACAATGAGCATTTCTTC.

The chain joins TRBV28 to TRBJ1-1; D perhaps matches TRBD1 (5 bases). This CDR3 is built from 14 residues. Trimming took off 7 bases at V and 10 bases at J, with 22 bases between the two ends. Germline V gene data show CDR1 as MDHEN and CDR2 as SYDVKM. CDR3 in amino acids: CASIIRNAGSGAFF. CDR3 bases: TGTGCCAGCATTATTAGGAATGCAGGGAGCGGAGCTTTCTTT. Full variable domain (rest looked up from reference TRBV28 and TRBJ1-1): DVKVTQSSRYLVKRTGEKVFLECVQDMDHENMFWYRQDPGLGLRLIYFSYDVKMKEKGDIPEGYSVSREKKERFSLILESASTNQTSMYLCASIIRNAGSGAFFGQGTRLTVV.

The chain has TRBV7-2 and TRBJ2-7, with D tentatively TRBD1 or TRBD2 (6 bases each). CDR1 SGHTA and CDR2 FQGNSA come from the germline V gene. The CDR3 has 15 amino acids. The V end lost 3 bases, the J end lost 0 bases, and 12 bases lay between the germline ends. The CDR3 sequence is CASSLPGARSYEQYF. For the CDR3, the DNA is TGTGCCAGCAGCTTGCCGGGGGCCCGCTCCTACGAGCAGTACTTC.

Comment on this clonotype: The junction and the germline gene differ at one end; a read error may be behind it. The rearrangement joins TRBV7-8 to TRBJ2-5; 7 bases are a match to TRBD2. The CDR3 is 16 residues long. Germline-derived CDR1 and CDR2 are SGHVS and FQNEAQ. CDR3 in amino acids: CASSIAFGRGGETQYF. DNA of the CDR3: TGTGCCAGCAGCATAGCCTTTGGGAGGGGAGGAGAGACCCAGTACTTC.

J is TRBJ1-1 and V is TRBV4-3; 10 positions match TRBD1. The trim removed 4 bases at V and 5 bases at J, leaving 4 bases unmatched. CDR1 is LGHNA and CDR2 is YSLEER in the germline V gene. The CDR3 extends over 14 amino acids. The CDR3: CASSPKGQGTEAFF. In DNA form, the CDR3 reads TGCGCCAGCAGCCCAAAGGGACAGGGGACTGAAGCTTTCTTT.

A single count supports this clonotype. One junction end disagrees with the germline gene, perhaps due to a read error. Here the CDR3 DNA reads TGTGCCACCAGTGATTTGCATGAGTGGGCGCTCTGCCGGGTATACGGGCAGTACTTC. It yields the protein CATSDLHEWALCRVYGQYF. The gene calls are TRBV24-1 and TRBJ2-7; D not certain. This CDR3 is 19 amino acids long. In germline, CDR1 is KGHDR, CDR2 SFDVKD.

This clonotype occurred a few times. The chain uses TRBV28 and TRBJ1-5; D gene uncertain. The germline V and J ends were trimmed by 5 bases and 1 base, with 18 bases remaining between them. Germline values: CDR1 MDHEN, CDR2 SYDVKM. CDR3 length equals 17 residues. In DNA form, the CDR3 reads TGTGCCAGCAGTAGACCGGGCCAAGGAGGGAGCAATCAGCCCCAGCATTTT. Its translation: CASSRPGQGGSNQPQHF.

The chain employs TRBV7-2 and TRBJ2-7; weak D call: TRBD2 (8 bases). The CDR3 runs to 17 residues. Per germline, CDR1 SGHTA and CDR2 FQGNSA. V lost 4 bases to trimming and J lost 6 bases, with 25 bases between them. CDR3 in amino acids: CASSSTGTIGGGLEQYF. The CDR3 DNA is TGTGCCAGCAGCTCGACAGGGACTATCGGGGGGGGTCTCGAGCAGTACTTC.

J is TRBJ1-4 and V is TRBV14; 7 positions agree with TRBD1. The V and J ends lost 1 base and 7 bases, in that order; junction bases with no gene match: 9. The CDR3 is 16 residues long. Germline V CDR1 and CDR2: SGHDN, FVKESK. This chain's CDR3 is CASSQGRQGGLEKLFF. The CDR3 coding sequence is TGTGCCAGCAGCCAAGGTAGACAGGGCGGACTTGAAAAACTGTTTTTT.

This clonotype was counted between two and nine times. The genes are TRBV7-9 and TRBJ2-5; TRBD1 matches at 7 bases. The germline V gene encodes CDR1 SEHNR and CDR2 FQNEAQ (reference sequence). The length of the CDR3 is 14 residues. Trimming took 2 bases from V and 3 from J; bases not matched to a gene: 3. CDR3 region: CASSLHQGEETQYF. The CDR3 bases are TGTGCCAGCAGCTTACACCAGGGGGAAGAGACCCAGTACTTC.